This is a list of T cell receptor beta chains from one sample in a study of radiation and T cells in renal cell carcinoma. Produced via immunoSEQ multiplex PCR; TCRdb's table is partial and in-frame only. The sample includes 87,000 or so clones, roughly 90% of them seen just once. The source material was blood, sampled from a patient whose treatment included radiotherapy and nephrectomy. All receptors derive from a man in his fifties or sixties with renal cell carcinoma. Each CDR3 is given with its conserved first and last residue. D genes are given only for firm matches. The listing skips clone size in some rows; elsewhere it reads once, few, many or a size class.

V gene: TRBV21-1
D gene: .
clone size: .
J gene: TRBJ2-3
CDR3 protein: CASSPRRQGVTDTQYF
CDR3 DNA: TGTGCCAGCAGCCCTCGAAGACAGGGTGTCACAGATACGCAGTATTTT

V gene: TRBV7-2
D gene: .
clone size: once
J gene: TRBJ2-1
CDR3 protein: CASSFQRRPGEQFF
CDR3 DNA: TGTGCCAGCAGTTTTCAGAGACGTCCGGGTGAGCAGTTCTTC

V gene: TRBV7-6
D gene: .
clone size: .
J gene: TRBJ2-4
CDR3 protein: CASSLLEGGNEAKNIQYF
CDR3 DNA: TGTGCCAGCAGCTTACTCGAGGGAGGAAATGAAGCCAAAAACATTCAGTACTTC

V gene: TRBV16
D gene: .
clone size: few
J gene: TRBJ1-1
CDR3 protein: CASSQGGAATEAFF
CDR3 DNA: TGTGCCAGCAGCCAGGGGGGCGCGGCTACTGAAGCTTTCTTT

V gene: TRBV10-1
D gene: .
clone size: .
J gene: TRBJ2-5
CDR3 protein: CASSGEGETQYF
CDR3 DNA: TGCGCCAGCAGCGGGGAAGGGGAGACCCAGTACTTC

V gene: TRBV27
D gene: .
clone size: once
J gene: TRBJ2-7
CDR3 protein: CASTAYEQYF
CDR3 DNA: TGTGCCAGCACCGCCTACGAGCAGTACTTC

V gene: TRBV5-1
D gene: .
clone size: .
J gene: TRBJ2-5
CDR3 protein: CASRRVEQETQYF
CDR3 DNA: TGCGCCAGCAGGAGGGTTGAGCAAGAGACCCAGTACTTC

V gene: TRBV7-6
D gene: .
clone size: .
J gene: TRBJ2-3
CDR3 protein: CASSLGGGAGTDTQYF
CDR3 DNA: TGTGCCAGCAGCTTAGGTGGGGGCGCGGGCACAGATACGCAGTATTTT

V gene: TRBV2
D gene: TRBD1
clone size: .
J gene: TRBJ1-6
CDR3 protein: CASRDRASPLHF
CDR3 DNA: TGTGCCAGCAGGGACAGGGCATCACCCCTCCACTTT

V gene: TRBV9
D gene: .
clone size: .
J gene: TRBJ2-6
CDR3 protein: CASSVAPHSGANVLTF
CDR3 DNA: TGTGCCAGCAGCGTAGCACCGCACTCTGGGGCCAACGTCCTGACTTTC

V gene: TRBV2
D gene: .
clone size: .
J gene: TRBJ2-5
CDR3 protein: CASSGQFEETQYF
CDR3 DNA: TGTGCCAGCTCCGGCCAGTTCGAGGAGACCCAGTACTTC

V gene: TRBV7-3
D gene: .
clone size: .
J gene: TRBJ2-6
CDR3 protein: CASSLWRGPGGANVLTF
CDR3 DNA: TGTGCCAGCAGCTTGTGGCGGGGGCCGGGAGGGGCCAACGTCCTGACTTTC

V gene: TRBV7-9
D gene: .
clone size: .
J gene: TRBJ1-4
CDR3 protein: CASSSFIQGSEKLFF
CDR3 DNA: TGTGCCAGCAGCTCTTTTATACAGGGAAGTGAAAAACTGTTTTTT

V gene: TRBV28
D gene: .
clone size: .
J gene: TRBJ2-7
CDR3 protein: CASSLSSTGTNYEQYF
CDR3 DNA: TGTGCCAGCAGTTTATCTTCTACCGGGACAAACTACGAGCAGTACTTC

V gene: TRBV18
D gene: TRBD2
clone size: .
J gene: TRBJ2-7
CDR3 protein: CASSPVPPSGIGSDEQYF
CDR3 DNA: TGTGCCAGCTCACCGGTCCCGCCCAGCGGGATTGGTTCCGACGAGCAGTACTTC

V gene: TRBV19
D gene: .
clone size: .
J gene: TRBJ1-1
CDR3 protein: CASSPNTEAFF
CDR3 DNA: TGTGCCAGTAGCCCGAACACTGAAGCTTTCTTT

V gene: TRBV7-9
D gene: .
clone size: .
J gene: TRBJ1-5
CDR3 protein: CASSLARNSNQPQHF
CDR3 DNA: TGTGCCAGCAGCTTAGCCAGAAATAGCAATCAGCCCCAGCATTTT